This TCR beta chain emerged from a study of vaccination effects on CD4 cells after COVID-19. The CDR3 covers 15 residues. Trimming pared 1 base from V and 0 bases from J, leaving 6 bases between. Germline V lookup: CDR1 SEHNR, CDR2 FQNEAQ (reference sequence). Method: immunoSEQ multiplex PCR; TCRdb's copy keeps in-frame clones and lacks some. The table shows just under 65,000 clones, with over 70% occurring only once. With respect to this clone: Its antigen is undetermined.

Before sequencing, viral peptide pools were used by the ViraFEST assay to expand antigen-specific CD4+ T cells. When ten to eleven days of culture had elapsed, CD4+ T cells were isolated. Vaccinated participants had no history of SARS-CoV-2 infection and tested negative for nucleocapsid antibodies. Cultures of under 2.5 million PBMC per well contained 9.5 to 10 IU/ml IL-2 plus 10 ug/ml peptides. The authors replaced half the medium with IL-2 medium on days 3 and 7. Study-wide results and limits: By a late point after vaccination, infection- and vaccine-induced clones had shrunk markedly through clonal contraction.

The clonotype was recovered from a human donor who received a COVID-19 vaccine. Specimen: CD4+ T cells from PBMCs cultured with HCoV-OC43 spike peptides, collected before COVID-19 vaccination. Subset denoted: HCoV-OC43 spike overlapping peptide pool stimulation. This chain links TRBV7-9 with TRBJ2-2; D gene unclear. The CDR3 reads CASSLVNSNTGELFF. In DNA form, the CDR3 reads TGTGCCAGCAGCTTAGTAAATTCGAACACCGGGGAGCTGTTTTTT.